This T cell receptor (beta chain) is drawn from a study of immune heterogeneity within non-small cell lung tumors (dated by TCRdb to between 2017 and 2018). A note on the overall study: Histology comprised a few squamous cell carcinomas, fewer than 12 non-squamous carcinomas and 1 tumor not otherwise specified. The study combined whole-exome sequencing, RNA-seq and TCR beta repertoire sequencing of multiple spatially distinct regions from each NSCLC tumor to examine intratumoral immune heterogeneity. TCR repertoires were analyzed from some 60 tumor loci of roughly 16 patients, whereas transcriptome data were available for only 40 or so loci from more than nine patients. For mutant peptides 8 to 11 amino acids long, netMHCpan-3.0 predicted neoantigen binding to the HLA alleles of each patient. General findings and caveats noted by the study authors: Identical dominant CDR3B clonotypes recurred across loci within a patient, yet different tumor locations also harbored unique high-frequency clones. For the most part, high-frequency TCR beta clonotypes differed from one individual patient to another. Local tumor mutational burden and local T-cell repertoire clonality had a statistically significant but moderate positive correlation (R about 0.37).

For the TCR template, genomic DNA was extracted from bulk tumor tissue, and approximately 550 ng of gDNA was amplified for each sample. During surgery, multiple biopsies were taken from each primary tumor and placed as far apart as possible within the tumor mass. The study cohort was described as untreated and was composed of newly diagnosed NSCLC cases undergoing curative surgery. Donors were 15 newly diagnosed non-small cell lung cancer patients undergoing surgery with curative intent. A couple of independent pathologists reviewed the resected tumor masses. Only DNA and RNA samples of high quality went on to sequencing. The TCR beta CDR3 region was amplified with a multiplex PCR system, in which a first round of roughly 10 cycles was run using 32 V-gene forward and 13 J-gene reverse primers. A QIAGEN Multiplex PCR Kit was used for first-round PCR, and the primer sequences were filed in Chinese patent CN105087789A. Illumina universal primers were attached in a second round of PCR run with the Phusion High-Fidelity PCR Kit. The TCR libraries underwent paired-end sequencing with a read length of 151 bp on the Illumina HiSeq X Ten platform. In the original analysis: Reads lacking multiplex PCR primers were removed with Cutadapt, read pairs were merged with PEAR, and CDR3 regions were called with MiXCR default settings. Shannon entropy measured repertoire diversity, and clonality was calculated as one minus the Shannon entropy divided by the ln of the count of productive unique sequences. Clonotypes at a frequency of at least 0.5% were defined as dominant or high-frequency T-cell clones. TCRdb trimmed the raw reads at Q25, called clones with MiXCR and kept productive beta chains. CDR3 protein duplicates are merged, each entry listing the most common genes and DNA. TCRdb, not the authors, supplied the V and J calls. The sample table shows more than 9,500 distinct CDR3 sequences, and 31% are seen once. The top ten clones comprise about 11% of the sample.

The CDR3 runs 13 amino acids, cysteine and phenylalanine included. The read is trimmed to its CDR3 DNA, 39 bases read in frame from base 1. CDR1 and CDR2 were assigned from the germline V gene (reference sequence) as MNHEY and SMNVEV. V was cut back by 5 bases and J by 3 bases, leaving a gap of 11 bases between them. Of note for this clonotype: There is no known antigen for this receptor. No base-level quality is on record; no much larger clone is a single base apart.

Here the chain combines TRBV27 and TRBJ2-7, with the D gene not clear enough to name. Sequencing was carried out using lung tumor tissue. This clonotype was sampled from a man in his sixties with non-small cell lung cancer. Read as DNA, the sequence is TGTGCCAGCAGTCCCACAGCTTACTACGAGCAGTACTTC. It is translated as CASSPTAYYEQYF.